The rows below give T cell receptor beta chains drawn from one sample of a study of T cell repertoires in cytomegalovirus infection. TCRdb redid the calling of the reads with MiXCR, one entry per CDR3 protein. The table lists hundreds of thousands of distinct CDR3 sequences, roughly 36% of them singletons. Their antigens remain unidentified. The specimen comprised cultured PBMCs, sampled from culture after CMV antigen stimulation. The origin of the receptors is a human donor in good health (CMV status not recorded). Some clones in this sample may be carry-over from other donors' samples. The CDR3 runs from the conserved cysteine through the conserved F or W. The order of the fields is CDR3 protein, D gene, J gene, V gene. D genes are given only for firm matches.

CASSSVNYGYTF . TRBJ1-2 TRBV7-8
CASSSGTGLDTEAFF TRBD1 TRBJ1-1 TRBV7-9
CASSLSPARGYEQYF . TRBJ2-7 TRBV27
CASSLGPYNEQFF . TRBJ2-1 TRBV7-2
CSARTTSGRSNEQFF TRBD2 TRBJ2-1 TRBV20-1
CASSQDPRRGVIGELFF TRBD2 TRBJ2-2 TRBV4-1
CAVGGGDDYGYTF . TRBJ1-2 TRBV10-3
CASSLRSGSANVLTF . TRBJ2-6 TRBV7-2
CASSQEGASGGRGETQYF TRBD2 TRBJ2-5 TRBV4-2
CASTGGYSNTEAFF . TRBJ1-1 TRBV7-2
CAISESVGRGYTF . TRBJ1-2 TRBV10-3
CASSRGQGSSYEQYF TRBD1 TRBJ2-7 TRBV7-6
CASSQVPGYYSNQPQHF . TRBJ1-5 TRBV14
CASSSRGTADSPLHF TRBD1 TRBJ1-6 TRBV12-3/TRBV12-4
CASSMGPTGEQYF . TRBJ2-7 TRBV19
CASSLIGGRGRNEKLFF . TRBJ1-4 TRBV12-3/TRBV12-4
CASSFDRGYTEAFF TRBD1 TRBJ1-1 TRBV7-9
CASSQGQWVSYNSPLHF TRBD1 TRBJ1-6 TRBV4-1
CASSSLAGVGVGELFF TRBD2 TRBJ2-2 TRBV11-2
CASSPFRELAGGKGEQFF TRBD2 TRBJ2-1 TRBV14
CASSPPRTGLIITNTGELFF TRBD1 TRBJ2-2 TRBV12-3/TRBV12-4
CASSLSWDRDNTEAFF TRBD1 TRBJ1-1 TRBV12-3/TRBV12-4
CASSVGPIVGTEAFF . TRBJ1-1 TRBV9
CASSEGDGNTGELFF . TRBJ2-2 TRBV11-2
CASSRAGSSYNEQFF . TRBJ2-1 TRBV7-8
CSASRRLAGGYEQYF TRBD2 TRBJ2-7 TRBV20-1
CASSLYTSGGGDTQYF TRBD2 TRBJ2-3 TRBV7-2
CASSLGQLYEQYF . TRBJ2-7 TRBV7-2
CASSLLPNWADLYGYTF . TRBJ1-2 TRBV5-1
CASSSGQGASLEAFF TRBD1 TRBJ1-1 TRBV7-9
CASSLAGTLSGTQYF . TRBJ2-5 TRBV7-8
CASSRTGGHEKLFF TRBD1 TRBJ1-4 TRBV6-2/TRBV6-3
CAISESPAGRYNEQFF TRBD2 TRBJ2-1 TRBV10-3
CARYNEQFF . TRBJ2-1 TRBV19
CASSLQRGNYEQYF TRBD2 TRBJ2-7 TRBV12-3/TRBV12-4
CASSEMARDEQYF . TRBJ2-7 TRBV25-1
CASSEAGGRLDTQYF . TRBJ2-3 TRBV6-1
CASSLGGGAGGRDTQYF TRBD2 TRBJ2-3 TRBV5-1
CASSIGVSLQETQYF . TRBJ2-5 TRBV2
CASSSAFRTGRDTEAFF TRBD1 TRBJ1-1 TRBV5-6
CSSPPGTGRTETQYF TRBD1 TRBJ2-5 TRBV20-1
CATSDPRQESGEQYF . TRBJ2-7 TRBV24-1
CASSSLSQGGSYEQYF . TRBJ2-7 TRBV7-6
CASSSHPGQGGGYTF TRBD1 TRBJ1-2 TRBV7-2
CASSFVTGYTEAFF . TRBJ1-1 TRBV5-5
CASYRRRRVWTEAFF . TRBJ1-1 TRBV6-1
CASSLVMRDTIYF . TRBJ1-3 TRBV12-3/TRBV12-4